The clone carrying this TCR beta chain turned up a few times. The target antigen is unknown. This sample is drawn from a study of regulatory T cells in long-lasting Graves disease. V was shortened by 2 bases and J by 5 bases, with 8 bases between the two germline ends. The CDR3 spans 14 residues. Germline V gives CDR1 SGHRS, CDR2 YFSETQ. According to the study, TCR beta libraries were built with iRepertoire HTBI primers and CDR3-region Arm-PCR. One entry per CDR3 protein, called by TCRdb with MiXCR from the multiplex PCR reads. This table has 350,000 to 450,000 distinct CDR3 sequences, around 14% appearing once. Notes on the study in general: Preferential use of TRBV28, TRBJ1-2 and TRBJ2-5 was seen in persistent disease.

Noted time point: newly diagnosed GD, antithyroid drugs for less than 3 months. Extracted PBMC RNA gave rise to the TCR library. As collected, the peripheral blood samples measured 7.5 to 9 milliliters each and went into EDTA tubes. These same records also appear under a second study, on T cells in Graves' hyperthyroidism and ophthalmopathy. That work adds: It was uncontrolled infection, other autoimmune disease, pregnancy or lactation that excluded patients. Clinical symptoms, serum thyroxine and TRAb, thyroid ultrasound and orbital computed tomography were used for the diagnoses.

The sequencing here drew on peripheral blood mononuclear cells (PBMCs), taken at new diagnosis, from a patient treated with antithyroid drugs. The receptor was derived from a woman under 40 with Graves disease. The rearrangement joins TRBV5-1 to TRBJ1-6; no reliable D call. CDR3 sequence reads: CASSFGNNNSPLHF. As DNA, the CDR3 is TGCGCCAGCAGCTTTGGCAATAATAATTCACCCCTCCACTTT.